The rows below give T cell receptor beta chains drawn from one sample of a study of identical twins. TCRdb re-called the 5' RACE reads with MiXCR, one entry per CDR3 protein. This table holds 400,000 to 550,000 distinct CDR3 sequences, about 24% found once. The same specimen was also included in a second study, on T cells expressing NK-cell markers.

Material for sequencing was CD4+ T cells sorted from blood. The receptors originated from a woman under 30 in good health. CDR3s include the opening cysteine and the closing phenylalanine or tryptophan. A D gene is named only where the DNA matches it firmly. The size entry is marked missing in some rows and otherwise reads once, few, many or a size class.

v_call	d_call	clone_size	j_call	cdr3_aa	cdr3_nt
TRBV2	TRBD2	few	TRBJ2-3	CASSAETSGGARLDTQYF	TGTGCCAGCAGTGCCGAGACTAGCGGGGGGGCCCGGTTGGATACGCAGTATTTT
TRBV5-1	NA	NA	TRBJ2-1	CASRVGDNNEQFF	TGCGCCAGCAGGGTCGGGGATAACAATGAGCAGTTCTTC
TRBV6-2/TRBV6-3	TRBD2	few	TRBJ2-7	CASSVRLAGGPREQYF	TGTGCCAGCAGCGTACGACTAGCGGGAGGCCCAAGAGAGCAGTACTTC
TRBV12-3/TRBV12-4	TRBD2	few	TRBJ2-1	CASSMTSGGATEQFF	TGTGCCAGCAGCATGACTAGCGGGGGGGCCACTGAGCAGTTCTTC
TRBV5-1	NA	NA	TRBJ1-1	CASSLGLGIGGPMGMNTEAFF	TGCGCCAGCAGCTTAGGCCTCGGAATTGGGGGGCCGATGGGTATGAACACTGAAGCTTTCTTT
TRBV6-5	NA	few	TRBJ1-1	CASSYSQGSEAFF	TGTGCCAGCAGTTACTCGCAGGGATCTGAAGCTTTCTTT
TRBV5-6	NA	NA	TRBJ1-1	CVSSLYNTEAFF	TGTGTCAGCAGCCTGTATAACACTGAAGCTTTCTTT
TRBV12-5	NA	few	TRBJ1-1	CASGLVTNTEAFF	TGTGCTAGTGGTTTGGTCACGAACACTGAAGCTTTCTTT
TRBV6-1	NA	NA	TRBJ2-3	CASSEVKESTDTQYF	TGTGCCAGCAGTGAAGTCAAAGAGAGCACAGATACGCAGTATTTT
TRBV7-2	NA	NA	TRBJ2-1	CASAGRHYNEQFF	TGTGCCAGCGCGGGCCGCCATTACAATGAGCAGTTCTTC
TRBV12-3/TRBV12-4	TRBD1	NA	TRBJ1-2	CASSHLDLTGAQGYTF	TGTGCCAGCAGTCATCTCGACCTCACAGGGGCGCAGGGCTACACCTTC
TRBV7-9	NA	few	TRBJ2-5	CASNLMGKETQYF	TGTGCCAGCAACTTAATGGGTAAAGAGACCCAGTACTTC
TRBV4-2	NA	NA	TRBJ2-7	CASSQDRRTYEQYF	TGTGCCAGCAGCCAAGATCGGAGGACCTACGAGCAGTACTTC
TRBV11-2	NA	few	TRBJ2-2	CASSRINTGELFF	TGTGCCAGCAGTCGAATCAACACCGGGGAGCTGTTTTTT
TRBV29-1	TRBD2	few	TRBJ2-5	CSVEDRLALPETQYF	TGCAGCGTTGAAGATCGACTAGCTTTACCAGAGACCCAGTACTTC
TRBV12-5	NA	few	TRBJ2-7	CASGLPGSYEQYF	TGTGCTAGTGGATTACCGGGGTCCTACGAGCAGTACTTC
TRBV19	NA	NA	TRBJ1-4	CASRFRDINEKLFF	TGTGCCAGTAGATTCCGGGACATTAATGAAAAACTGTTTTTT
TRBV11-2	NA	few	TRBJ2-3	CASSLGPGLGTDTQYF	TGTGCCAGCAGCTTAGGTCCAGGGTTGGGCACAGATACGCAGTATTTT
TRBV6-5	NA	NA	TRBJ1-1	CASSYFGGRPTEAFF	TGTGCCAGCAGTTACTTCGGGGGCAGGCCGACTGAAGCTTTCTTT
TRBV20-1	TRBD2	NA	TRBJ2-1	CSASLAGGPGNEQFF	TGCAGTGCTAGTTTAGCGGGAGGGCCGGGCAATGAGCAGTTCTTC
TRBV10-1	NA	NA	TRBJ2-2	CASSYGTMSGELFF	TGCGCCAGCAGCTACGGGACAATGTCCGGGGAGCTGTTTTTT
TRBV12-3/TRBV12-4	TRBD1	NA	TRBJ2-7	CASSPGQGPPSEQYF	TGTGCCAGCAGTCCCGGACAGGGGCCACCGTCAGAGCAGTACTTC
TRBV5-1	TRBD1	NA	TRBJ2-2	CASSQTGGYTGELFF	TGCGCCAGCAGCCAAACAGGGGGCTACACCGGGGAGCTGTTTTTT
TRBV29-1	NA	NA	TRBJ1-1	CSVEQGTRGTEAFF	TGCAGCGTTGAGCAGGGGACTAGGGGAACTGAAGCTTTCTTT
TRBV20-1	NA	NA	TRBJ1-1	CSTQRWSEAFF	TGCAGTACCCAAAGATGGTCTGAAGCTTTCTTT
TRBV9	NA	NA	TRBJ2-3	CASSVEGFTDTQYF	TGTGCCAGCAGCGTAGAAGGCTTCACAGATACGCAGTATTTT
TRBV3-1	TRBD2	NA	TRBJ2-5	CATCQKQTSGGYQETQYF	TGTGCCACCTGCCAAAAACAGACTAGCGGGGGGTACCAAGAGACCCAGTACTTC
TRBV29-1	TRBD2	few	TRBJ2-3	CSVGDYRGTDTQYF	TGCAGCGTTGGGGACTATCGGGGCACAGATACGCAGTATTTT